This TCR beta chain was found in a study of CD8 T cells in ankylosing spondylitis. Study results and caveats: For ankylosing spondylitis blood, a TCR beta motif of roughly 8 highly homologous variants appeared characteristic.

Trimming removed 3 bases from V and 0 bases from J; junction bases left unmatched: 5. CDR1 is GTSNPN, CDR2 SVGIG, per germline (reference sequence). This CDR3 is built from 15 residues. Libraries for TCR beta were made by quantitative 5'-RACE with molecular barcodes. TCRdb re-called the 5' RACE reads through MiXCR, storing one row per CDR3 protein. The sample records 200,000 to 300,000 distinct CDR3 sequences, roughly 8.6% being singletons. This clonotype showed up many times. The antigen is not known. Material for sequencing was blood, either unsorted or a sorted T cell fraction (not recorded which). The origin of this receptor is a male donor with ankylosing spondylitis or in good health (not recorded which). The rearrangement uses TRBV30 and TRBJ2-1; 7 bases are a match to TRBD2. CDR3 loop: CAWSLGTTSYNEQFF. The CDR3 coding sequence is TGTGCCTGGAGCCTAGGGACTACCTCCTACAATGAGCAGTTCTTC.